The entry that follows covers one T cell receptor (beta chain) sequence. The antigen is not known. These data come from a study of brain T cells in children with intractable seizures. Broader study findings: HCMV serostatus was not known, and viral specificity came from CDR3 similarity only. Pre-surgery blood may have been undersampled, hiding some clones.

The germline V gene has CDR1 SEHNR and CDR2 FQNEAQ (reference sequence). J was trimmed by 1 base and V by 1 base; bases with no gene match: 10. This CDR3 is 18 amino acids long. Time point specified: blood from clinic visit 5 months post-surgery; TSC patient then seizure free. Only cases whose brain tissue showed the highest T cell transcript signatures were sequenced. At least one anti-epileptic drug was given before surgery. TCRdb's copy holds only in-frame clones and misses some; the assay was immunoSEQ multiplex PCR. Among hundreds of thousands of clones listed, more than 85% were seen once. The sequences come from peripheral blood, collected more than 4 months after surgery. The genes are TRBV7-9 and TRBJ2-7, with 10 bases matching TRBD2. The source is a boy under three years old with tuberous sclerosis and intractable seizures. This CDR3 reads CASSLVPFPSGSSYEQYF. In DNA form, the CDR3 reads TGTGCCAGCAGCTTAGTCCCTTTTCCTAGCGGGAGTTCCTACGAGCAGTACTTC.